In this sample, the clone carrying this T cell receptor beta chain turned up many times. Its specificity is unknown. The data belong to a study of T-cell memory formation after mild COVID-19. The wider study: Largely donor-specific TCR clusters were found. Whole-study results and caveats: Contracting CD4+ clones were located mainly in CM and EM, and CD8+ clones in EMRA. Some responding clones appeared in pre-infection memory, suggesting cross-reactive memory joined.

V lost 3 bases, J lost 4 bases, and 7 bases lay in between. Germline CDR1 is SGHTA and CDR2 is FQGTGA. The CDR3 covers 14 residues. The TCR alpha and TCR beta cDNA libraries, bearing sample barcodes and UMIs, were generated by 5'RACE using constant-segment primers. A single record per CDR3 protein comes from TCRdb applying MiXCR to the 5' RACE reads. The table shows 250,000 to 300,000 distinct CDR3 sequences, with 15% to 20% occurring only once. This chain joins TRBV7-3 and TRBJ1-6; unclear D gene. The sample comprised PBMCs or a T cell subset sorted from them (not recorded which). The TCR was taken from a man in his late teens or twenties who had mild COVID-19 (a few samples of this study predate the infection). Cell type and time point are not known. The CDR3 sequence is CASSFTGYNSPLHF. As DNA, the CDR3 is TGTGCCAGCAGCTTCACGGGGTATAATTCACCCCTCCACTTT.